A single sample gave rise to the 17 T cell receptor beta chains below, sequenced in a study of OX40 agonist ivuxolimab in advanced cancers. Libraries came from the immunoSEQ multiplex PCR assay. In its TCRdb copy, this immuneACCESS table keeps in-frame sequences only and misses some clones. Where compared with another copy, unresolved V genes explain less than half of these, and the others have no known cause. A total of some 83,000 clones appear in this sample, more than 75% of them only once. The ten largest clones add up to roughly 0.79% of the sample. Specimen: CD4+ or CD8+ T cells sorted from blood, collected in a trial of the OX40 agonist ivuxolimab. Source of these receptors: an adult with an advanced solid tumor such as melanoma, head and neck, liver or kidney cancer.

The chain recombines TRBV7-2 with TRBJ2-2; D gene uncertain. The CDR3 contains 14 residues. Germline CDR1 and CDR2: SGHTA and FQGNSA. Trimming pared 1 base from V and 4 bases from J, leaving 7 bases between. CDR3 amino acids: CASSLGSATGELFF. In DNA form, the CDR3 reads TGTGCCAGCAGCTTAGGGTCGGCCACCGGGGAGCTGTTTTTT.

This chain connects TRBV27 to TRBJ2-1; D possibly corresponds to TRBD2 (6 bases). The CDR3 extends over 17 amino acids. V dropped 2 bases and J dropped 4 bases, with 18 bases sitting between them. Germline loops: CDR1 MNHEY, CDR2 SMNVEV (reference sequence). CDR3 DNA: TGTGCCAGCAGTTTAAGGGCTAGCGTGGGGCCATACAATGAGCAGTTCTTC. Translation: CASSLRASVGPYNEQFF.

The rearrangement joins TRBV4-1 to TRBJ1-6; D call uncertain. The CDR3 loop spans 14 amino acids. Germline CDR1 reads MGHRA; CDR2 reads YSYEKL. Between the trimmed V and J ends, which lost 3 bases and 5 bases, there was a span of 8 bases. The CDR3 sequence: CASSHGQNNSPLHF. In nucleotides, the CDR3 is TGCGCCAGCAGCCACGGCCAAAATAATTCACCCCTCCACTTT.

This sequence joins TRBV28 and TRBJ1-2; 7 bases fit TRBD1. The CDR3 extends over 14 amino acids. Trimming cost V 2 bases and J 6 bases; bases outside gene matches: 6. Per the germline V gene, CDR1 is MDHEN and CDR2 is SYDVKM. In DNA form, the CDR3 reads TGTGCCAGCAGTTTAAACAGGGGATGGGATGGCTACACCTTC. This encodes CASSLNRGWDGYTF.

This chain uses TRBV18 with TRBJ2-4; TRBD1 agrees at 8 bases. V dropped 5 bases and J dropped 4; count of bases not matched to a gene: 1. This CDR3 has 13 residues. CDR1 and CDR2 (germline): KGHSH, LQKENI. CDR3 protein: CASSTGGKNIQYF. The CDR3 DNA follows: TGTGCCAGCTCAACAGGGGGGAAAAACATTCAGTACTTC.

The chain has TRBV30 and TRBJ2-5, with 11 bases identical to TRBD2. Trimming removed 2 bases from V and 3 bases from J; junction bases left unmatched: 8. Per the germline V gene, CDR1 is GTSNPN and CDR2 is SVGIG (reference sequence). This CDR3 is 16 amino acids long. CDR3 region: CAWSRGLAGGKETQYF. For the CDR3, the DNA is TGTGCCTGGAGTAGGGGGCTAGCGGGAGGTAAAGAGACCCAGTACTTC.

V is TRBV10-3 and J is TRBJ1-2; D unclear. Germline V gene data show CDR1 as ENHRY and CDR2 as SYGVKD. The ends were cut back, 10 bases at V and 9 bases at J, with 21 bases in the middle. CDR3 length: 13 amino acids. In DNA, the CDR3 is TGTGCCAGCACCCCTAATTTCCTGGGTAGCTACACCTTC. The encoded protein is CASTPNFLGSYTF.

V is TRBV28 and J is TRBJ2-7; D tentatively reads TRBD1 or TRBD2 (5 bases each). Trimming took 8 bases from V and 2 from J, leaving 13 bases between them. This CDR3 contains 13 residues. CDR1 MDHEN and CDR2 SYDVKM come from the germline V gene. For the CDR3, the DNA is TGTGCCAGCCGGGACGTACTTGCCTACGAGCAGTACTTC. It codes for CASRDVLAYEQYF.

V and J are TRBV4-2 and TRBJ2-5, with 11 bases that match TRBD2. Trimming removed 5 bases from V and 2 bases from J; junction bases left unmatched: 4. Germline CDR1 reads LGHNA; CDR2 reads YNFKEQ. This CDR3 region has 15 residues. CDR3 DNA: TGTGCCAGCAGCGAAGGGACTAGCGGACAAGAGACCCAGTACTTC. Residues: CASSEGTSGQETQYF.

This sequence joins TRBV7-7 and TRBJ2-2; 8 bases map to TRBD1. Trimming cost V 2 bases and J 4 bases; bases outside gene matches: 6. Germline V gives CDR1 SSHAT, CDR2 FNYEAQ (reference sequence). The CDR3 is made up of 16 amino acids. This chain's CDR3 is CASSLSQGAITGELFF. In DNA form, the CDR3 reads TGTGCCAGCAGCTTATCTCAGGGGGCGATCACCGGGGAGCTGTTTTTT.

The chain couples TRBV28 to TRBJ2-3, with D unresolved. V dropped 2 bases and J dropped 7 bases, with 4 bases sitting between them. This CDR3 spans 11 amino acids. Germline lookup yields CDR1 MDHEN and CDR2 SYDVKM. CDR3 sequence: CASSLTHTQYF. In nucleotides, the CDR3 is TGTGCCAGCAGTTTAACCCATACGCAGTATTTT. The full variable domain, rest sourced from reference TRBV28 and TRBJ2-3, is DVKVTQSSRYLVKRTGEKVFLECVQDMDHENMFWYRQDPGLGLRLIYFSYDVKMKEKGDIPEGYSVSREKKERFSLILESASTNQTSMYLCASSLTHTQYFGPGTRLTVL.

This sequence joins TRBV5-4 and TRBJ2-2; D is unresolved. Per the germline V gene, CDR1 is SGHNT and CDR2 is YYREEE (reference sequence). The V end was cut by 5 bases, the J end by 1 base, with 12 bases between. The CDR3 covers 15 residues. The CDR3 DNA reads TGTGCCAGCAGTACCGCTAGGGTGAACACCGGGGAGCTGTTTTTT. It translates to CASSTARVNTGELFF.

The J gene is TRBJ2-7, the V gene TRBV5-4, with TRBD1 matching 7 bases. J gave up 2 bases and V 4 bases, and 9 bases lay outside the gene matches. Germline CDR1 is SGHNT and CDR2 is YYREEE (reference sequence). The CDR3 is 15 residues long. DNA of the CDR3: TGTGCCAGCAGCCCTAACAGGGGCCTAACCTACGAGCAGTACTTC. Translated, it gives CASSPNRGLTYEQYF.

This chain connects TRBV6-4 to TRBJ2-1; 7 bases agree with TRBD1. The CDR3 loop spans 13 amino acids. V lost 10 bases to trimming and J lost 5 bases; unmatched junction nucleotides: 8. Per the germline V gene, CDR1 is MRHNA and CDR2 is SNTAGT. This CDR3 reads CATRQGIHNEQFF. The CDR3 nucleotides read TGTGCCACCCGACAGGGTATCCACAATGAGCAGTTCTTC.

The CDR3 here is CASSSPPGTEAFF. Here the CDR3 DNA reads TGTGCCAGCAGTTCACCTCCAGGGACGGAAGCTTTCTTT. The rearrangement links TRBV6-5 to TRBJ1-1; weak D call: TRBD1 (5 bases). CDR3 length equals 13 residues. CDR1 and CDR2 from the germline V gene are MNHEY and SVGAGI. The V end was cut by 4 bases, the J end by 8 bases, with 14 bases between.

The chain recombines TRBV9 with TRBJ1-2; unclear D gene. The V and J ends lost 3 bases and 4 bases respectively, with 19 bases between them. The CDR3 contains 16 residues. Germline V CDR1 and CDR2: SGDLS, YYNGEE. The CDR3 DNA is TGTGCCAGCAGCGAGGCTATAAGGACGCCTGGCTATGGCTACACCTTC. The encoded protein is CASSEAIRTPGYGYTF.

The chain combines TRBV5-4 with TRBJ2-1; 9 positions agree with TRBD1. The CDR3 extends over 15 amino acids. CDR1 is SGHNT and CDR2 is YYREEE in the germline V gene (reference sequence). J was trimmed by 4 bases and V by 4 bases; bases with no gene match: 6. CDR3 in DNA: TGTGCCAGCAGCGCCGGGACAGGGCCATACAATGAGCAGTTCTTC. Translated: CASSAGTGPYNEQFF.